Described below is a single T cell receptor (beta chain) sequence and its context. In the original workflow: Quantification of nucleated cells was approximated via reference gene primer amplification. Generated by immunoSEQ multiplex PCR, the TCRdb table keeps only in-frame clones and is missing some. Clone size and V and J calls were adopted from that table, with D and trimming inferred from the DNA. In the table there are around 150,000 clones, roughly 77% of which are singletons. This specimen comes from a study of blood T cell repertoires in COVID-19. The overall study: Whether acute or convalescent, the COVID-19 samples came from the United States, Italy and Spain. T cells, B-cell-depleted T cells, or PBMCs provided the cDNA or gDNA that served as material.

The V segment lost 5 bases and the J segment 2 bases; nucleotides outside the gene matches: 7. CDR3 size: 16 residues. Germline CDR1 is SGHTA and CDR2 is FQGNSA. The chain employs TRBV7-2 and TRBJ2-1, with 9 bases matching TRBD1. Sample: peripheral blood. This sequence was found in a human donor in a cohort sampled during active COVID-19. The CDR3 DNA reads as TGTGCCAGCAGCGACTACAGGGGGCGCCCCTACAATGAGCAGTTCTTC. This codes for CASSDYRGRPYNEQFF. Full variable domain (outside the CDR3, taken from reference TRBV7-2 and TRBJ2-1): GAGVSQSPSNKVTEKGKDVELRCDPISGHTALYWYRQSLGQGLEFLIYFQGNSAPDKSGLPSDRFSAERTGGSVSTLTIQRTQQEDSAVYLCASSDYRGRPYNEQFFGPGTRLTVL.